This T cell receptor (beta chain) is from a study of blood T cell repertoires in COVID-19. Looking at the study overall: There were acute and convalescent COVID-19 samples, and they came from the United States, Italy and Spain. T cells, B-cell-depleted T cells, or PBMCs provided the cDNA or gDNA that served as material.

The protocol was immunoSEQ multiplex PCR, while the TCRdb copy is restricted to in-frame clones and leaves out a portion. Of 150,000 or so clones in the sample, about 74% were seen once. The CDR3 extends over 14 amino acids. Germline V gives CDR1 GTSNPN, CDR2 SVGIG (reference sequence). Trimming removed 3 bases at V and 6 bases at J, with 15 bases between. This chain uses TRBV30 with TRBJ1-5; weak D call: TRBD1 (5 bases). Source material: peripheral blood. This sequence originates from an elderly woman with acute or convalescent COVID-19. CDR3 coding DNA: TGTGCCTGGAGAGACCAGGGCTTAGGTCAGCCCCAGCATTTT. Protein sequence: CAWRDQGLGQPQHF.